The 8 T cell receptor beta chains below all came from one sample that was sequenced in a study of regulatory T cells in long-lasting Graves disease. The sample's time point: newly diagnosed GD, antithyroid drugs for less than 3 months. With RNA extracted from PBMCs as input, the TCR library was made. Building of the TCR beta libraries involved iRepertoire HTBI primers and Arm-PCR of CDR3 regions. TCRdb reprocessed the multiplex PCR reads with MiXCR, giving one entry per CDR3 protein. Of hundreds of thousands of distinct CDR3 sequences listed, 18% are singletons. The source material was peripheral blood mononuclear cells (PBMCs), sampled at new diagnosis, from a patient treated with antithyroid drugs. The source is a female donor with Graves disease.

The V call is TRBV28, the J call TRBJ2-5; the D gene is possibly TRBD1 (5 bases). Germline CDR1 reads MDHEN; CDR2 reads SYDVKM. V was shortened by 5 bases and J by 5 bases, with 15 bases between the two germline ends. CDR3 length: 14 amino acids. The CDR3 bases are TGTGCCAGCAGTCCCCGAGGCAGGGTGGAGACCCAGTACTTC. Its translation is CASSPRGRVETQYF.

This clonotype appeared many times. The V call is TRBV14, the J call TRBJ2-5, with D perhaps matching TRBD2 (5 bases). This CDR3 region has 18 residues. Trimming cost V 4 bases and J 0 bases, with 21 bases left between them. Germline lookup yields CDR1 SGHDN and CDR2 FVKESK. The CDR3 DNA sequence: TGTGCCAGCAGCCGCCCACTTCCGGATCGGGGAAACCAAGAGACCCAGTACTTC. Translating it yields CASSRPLPDRGNQETQYF.

This clonotype has just one count. J is TRBJ2-5 and V is TRBV12-3 or TRBV12-4; maybe TRBD1 (7 bases). V gave up 6 bases and J gave up 5 bases, with 25 bases separating them. The CDR3 extends over 17 amino acids. CDR3 nucleotides: TGTGCCAGCAGGTTACTCGGACAGGCTGGGGCGGGGGAGACCCAGTACTTC. It encodes CASRLLGQAGAGETQYF.

The chain couples TRBV19 to TRBJ1-4, with D hard to call. CDR3 size: 14 residues. V lost 8 bases, J lost 8 bases, and 18 bases lay in between. Germline V gene lookup returns CDR1 LNHDA and CDR2 SQIVND (reference sequence). The CDR3 here is CASQFRGLDEKLFF. CDR3 DNA: TGTGCCAGTCAATTTCGCGGGTTGGACGAAAAACTGTTTTTT.

The rearrangement joins TRBV10-3 to TRBJ2-3; D unresolved. CDR3 length: 14 residues. Germline CDR1 reads ENHRY; CDR2 reads SYGVKD. Trimming cost V 3 bases and J 1 base, with 8 bases left between them. The CDR3, as DNA: TGTGCCATCAGTGACTTAAGGGGCACAGATACGCAGTATTTT. Amino acid sequence: CAISDLRGTDTQYF.

This clonotype was counted at least ten times. The rearrangement links TRBV5-1 to TRBJ2-6; the D gene could be TRBD1 or TRBD2 (6 bases each). CDR3 length: 16 amino acids. V lost 5 bases, J lost 2 bases, and 14 bases lay in between. Germline V gene data show CDR1 as SGHRS and CDR2 as YFSETQ. In DNA, the CDR3 is TGCGCCAGCAGTCCATCGGGGGCCCCTGGGGCCAACGTCCTGACTTTC. Its protein product is CASSPSGAPGANVLTF.

This clonotype occurred many times. The rearrangement joins TRBV27 to TRBJ2-3; no firm D call. The V end lost 1 base, the J end lost 0 bases, and 5 bases lay between the germline ends. This CDR3 is 14 amino acids long. Germline-derived CDR1 and CDR2 are MNHEY and SMNVEV (reference sequence). CDR3 in amino acids: CASSLLLSTDTQYF. The CDR3 DNA is TGTGCCAGCAGTTTATTGCTGAGCACAGATACGCAGTATTTT.

This clonotype turned up a few times. The chain links TRBV6-5 to TRBJ2-2, with 14 bases fitting TRBD2. V was clipped by 2 bases and J by 6 bases; unmatched bases: 11. The germline gives CDR1 MNHEY, CDR2 SVGAGI. The CDR3 length is 19 residues. The chain's CDR3 is CASSYGGGLAGVFAGELFF. In DNA form, the CDR3 reads TGTGCCAGCAGTTACGGGGGGGGACTAGCGGGAGTGTTCGCCGGGGAGCTGTTTTTT.